The 13 T cell receptor beta chains below all came from one sample that was sequenced in a study of T cell repertoires in cytomegalovirus infection. In TCRdb, the reads were re-called with MiXCR into one record per CDR3 protein. The profile shows around 280,000 distinct CDR3 sequences, roughly an eighth of them singletons. The sequenced material came from PBMCs. These receptors were collected from a human donor in good health (CMV status not recorded). Some clones in this sample may be carry-over from other donors' samples.

This chain connects TRBV29-1 to TRBJ1-2; TRBD1 might be the D (5 bases). The CDR3 is made up of 14 amino acids. Germline CDR1 reads SQVTM; CDR2 reads ANQGSEA. Trimming took 3 bases from V and 7 from J, leaving 18 bases between them. For the CDR3, the DNA is TGCAGCGTTGATAGGGCAGCAGGGCCTGGTGGCTACACCTTC. It translates to CSVDRAAGPGGYTF.

This clonotype showed up just a few times. The gene calls are TRBV12-3 or TRBV12-4 and TRBJ2-2; the D gene is possibly TRBD2 (5 bases). There are 15 residues in the CDR3. With 2 bases removed from V and 5 bases from J, the gap between germline ends came to 12 bases. CDR3 loop: CASSLLTGCTGELFF. In nucleotides, the CDR3 is TGTGCCAGCAGTTTATTGACGGGGTGTACCGGGGAGCTGTTTTTT.

This clonotype was observed many times. V and J are TRBV28 and TRBJ2-1, with D possibly called TRBD1 or TRBD2 (5 bases each). Germline assignment: CDR1 MDHEN and CDR2 SYDVKM. Trimming removed 7 bases at V and 6 bases at J, with 19 bases between. The CDR3 is 15 residues long. Here the CDR3 DNA reads TGTGCCAGCACCCCCTCCTTGGGGGATCGCAATGAGCAGTTCTTC. Translating gives CASTPSLGDRNEQFF. The whole variable domain, filled in from reference TRBV28 and TRBJ2-1, reads DVKVTQSSRYLVKRTGEKVFLECVQDMDHENMFWYRQDPGLGLRLIYFSYDVKMKEKGDIPEGYSVSREKKERFSLILESASTNQTSMYLCASTPSLGDRNEQFFGPGTRLTVL.

This clonotype occurred many times. The chain employs TRBV7-9 and TRBJ1-6; no clear D gene. This CDR3 region has 14 residues. The germline V gene has CDR1 SEHNR and CDR2 FQNEAQ (reference sequence). Trimming shortened V by 1 base and J by 8 bases, and 9 bases separated the two germline ends. The CDR3 DNA reads as TGTGCCAGCAGCTTAGGCCCCGGTGATTCACCCCTCCACTTT. Protein sequence: CASSLGPGDSPLHF.

J is TRBJ2-2 and V is TRBV12-3 or TRBV12-4; TRBD2 agrees at 9 bases. CDR3 size: 17 residues. Trimming removed 0 bases from V and 1 base from J; junction bases left unmatched: 3. The CDR3 DNA reads as TGTGCCAGCAGTTTAGCCGGACTAGCGAGGAACACCGGGGAGCTGTTTTTT. Amino acids: CASSLAGLARNTGELFF.

There are a few counts of this clonotype. V is TRBV2 and J is TRBJ2-3; tentative D call: TRBD2 (6 bases). Germline loops: CDR1 SNHLY, CDR2 FYNNEI. V shed 4 bases and J shed 1 base, with 9 bases lying between them. This CDR3 has 14 amino acids. The CDR3 nucleotides are TGTGCCAGCAGTGCGGGCGGGGGCACAGATACGCAGTATTTT. It translates to CASSAGGGTDTQYF.

This clonotype was detected only a few times. V usage is TRBV29-1 and J usage is TRBJ2-7; TRBD1 agrees at 7 bases. Trimming removed 5 bases from V and 1 base from J; junction bases left unmatched: 2. The CDR3 contains 12 residues. Germline V gene data show CDR1 as SQVTM and CDR2 as ANQGSEA. This CDR3 reads CSVLTGSYEQYF. The CDR3 nucleotides are TGCAGCGTTTTGACAGGGTCCTACGAGCAGTACTTC.

Notes on this clonotype: A read error may be the cause here, since a much bigger clone is one base away. This chain links TRBV5-1 with TRBJ2-3; TRBD2 is a possible D gene (6 bases). CDR3 length: 14 residues. Germline-derived CDR1 and CDR2 are SGHRS and YFSETQ. V was pared by 7 bases and J by 2 bases, with 14 bases between. The chain's CDR3 is CASGGITATDTQYF. In DNA form, the CDR3 reads TGCGCCAGCGGCGGGATTACAGCCACAGATACGCAGTATTTT.

About this clonotype itself: This sequence may be a read error, since a much larger clone differs from it by one base. The rearrangement links TRBV28 to TRBJ2-7; 10 bases match TRBD2. The CDR3 has 16 residues. J was trimmed by 6 bases and V by 3 bases; bases with no gene match: 11. The V gene's germline CDR1 is MDHEN and CDR2 SYDVKM. The DNA for the CDR3 is TGTGCCAGCAGTTTCTACACTAGCGGGATCCCCTTCGAGCAGTACTTC. Encoded protein: CASSFYTSGIPFEQYF.

Many counts were recorded for this clonotype. This CDR3 reads CASSLIGGASAEAFF. In nucleotides, the CDR3 is TGTGCCAGCAGTTTGATTGGGGGCGCCTCCGCTGAAGCTTTCTTT. This chain links TRBV12-3 or TRBV12-4 with TRBJ1-1; maybe TRBD1 (6 bases). This CDR3 comprises 15 residues. Deletions cut 3 bases from V and 6 bases from J, with 17 bases between.

This clonotype was seen a few times. The genes are TRBV29-1 and TRBJ2-7; the D call may be TRBD1 or TRBD2 (5 bases each). The CDR3 is 13 amino acids. Trimming took off 4 bases at V and 6 bases at J, with 16 bases between the two ends. Germline loops: CDR1 SQVTM, CDR2 ANQGSEA. CDR3 DNA: TGCAGCGTTGTGTACAGGCCGGCGGGCGAGCAGTACTTC. This gives the protein CSVVYRPAGEQYF.

The V and J genes are TRBV29-1 and TRBJ1-1; D remains unclear. The CDR3 length is 12 residues. The germline gives CDR1 SQVTM, CDR2 ANQGSEA. The germline V and J ends were trimmed by 7 bases and 3 bases, with 12 bases remaining between them. The CDR3 region is CSAIRTDTEAFF. As DNA, the CDR3 is TGCAGCGCAATCCGGACGGACACTGAAGCTTTCTTT.

Points on this clonotype: The junction differs from germline at one of its ends, possibly a read error. The CDR3, as DNA: TGCATCGTTGAACCGAGGGGGGGCTACACCTTC. Translating it yields CIVEPRGGYTF. This chain joins TRBV29-1 and TRBJ1-2; D is perhaps TRBD1 (6 bases). Germline V CDR1 and CDR2: SQVTM, ANQGSEA. The CDR3 is 11 amino acids.